This TCR beta chain was obtained from a study of blood T cells in healthy people across ages. Next came a second PCR, run for roughly 6 to 11 cycles, which used a sample-barcoded 5' primer along with a J-beta primer mix. Researchers report that a template-switch adaptor with 12 random nucleotides tagged each cDNA molecule. One entry per CDR3 protein results from TCRdb running MiXCR on the 5' RACE reads. Of 1 million or so distinct CDR3 sequences detected, 20% to 25% appear once; the ten largest clones hold around 0.7%. This clonotype showed up just a few times. Its matching antigen is unknown. Notes on the study in general: The percentage of naive T cells correlated strongly with TCR beta diversity. More naive CD4+ cells and higher diversity were found in long-lived than in aged donors. Older age coincided with a roughly linear decline in TCR beta diversity per million T cells.

Per the germline V gene, CDR1 is SGHAT and CDR2 is FQNNGV. This CDR3 is 16 amino acids long. The data also belong to a second study, concerning T cells of mothers and their children.

This sequence originates from a girl aged 2-10 years in good health. The chain joins TRBV11-2 to TRBJ2-5, with TRBD2 as a possible D gene (6 bases). The DNA end is a closer match to TRBJ2-1, so the J assignment may be wrong. Specimen: blood. For the CDR3, the DNA is TGTGCCAGCAGCGAATACCGGGACTGGTTAAGGGATGAGCAGTTCTTC. It encodes CASSEYRDWLRDEQFF.